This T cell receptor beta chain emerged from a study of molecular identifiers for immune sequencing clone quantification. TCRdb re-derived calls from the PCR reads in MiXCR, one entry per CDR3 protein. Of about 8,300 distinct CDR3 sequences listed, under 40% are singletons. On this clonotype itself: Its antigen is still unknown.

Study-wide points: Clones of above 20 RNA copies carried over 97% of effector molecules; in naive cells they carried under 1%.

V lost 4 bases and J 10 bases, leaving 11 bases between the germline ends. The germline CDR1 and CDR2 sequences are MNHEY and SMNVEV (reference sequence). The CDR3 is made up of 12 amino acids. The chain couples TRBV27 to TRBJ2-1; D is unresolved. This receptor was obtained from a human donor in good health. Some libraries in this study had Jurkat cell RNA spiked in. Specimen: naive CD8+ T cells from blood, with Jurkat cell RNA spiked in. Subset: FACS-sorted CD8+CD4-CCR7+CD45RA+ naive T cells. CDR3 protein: CASSSTFVEQFF. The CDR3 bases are TGTGCCAGCAGTTCGACATTCGTAGAGCAGTTCTTC.